This T cell receptor (beta chain) is from a study of blood T cell repertoires in COVID-19. The CDR3 covers 13 residues. V was clipped by 6 bases and J by 6 bases; unmatched bases: 5. CDR1 LNHDA and CDR2 SQIVND come from the germline V gene (reference sequence). Produced via immunoSEQ multiplex PCR; TCRdb's table is partial and in-frame only. The sample has 150,000 or so clones, approximately 87% seen once. This clone was seen just once. Those who participated ranged in age from 18 to 89 years and resided in under 25 US areas. Input material: PBMCs or T cells enriched from blood (not recorded which). The V and J genes are TRBV19 and TRBJ2-3; 8 positions agree with TRBD2. The TCR comes from a woman in her 50s who had recovered from COVID-19. The CDR3 reads CASSRAGVDTQYF. CDR3 nucleotides: TGTGCCAGTAGCCGAGCGGGGGTGGATACGCAGTATTTT.